Described below is a single T cell receptor (beta chain) sequence and its context. The antigen it recognizes is unknown. No quality values exist for individual bases; no much larger clone is one base distant. Other DNA sequences from this sample encode an identical CDR3 as well. The data belong to a study of shared clonotypes between healthy human individuals (dated by TCRdb to 2019 to 2021). Regarding the research as a whole: The cohort comprised two women and a few men aged 18 to 49 years. For each donor, CD4 naive and CD4 memory were each run on three plates, CD8 naive on two plates, and CD8 memory on one plate. The study deeply sequenced blood TCR repertoires of about 5 healthy adults to estimate repertoire size and the extent of clonotype sharing between individuals. Different laboratories and diverse techniques were used to prepare libraries and sequence TCR repertoires, to increase sequencing depth and limit assay-specific biases. Between about 0.94 and 10 billion PBMCs per donor were obtained by leukapheresis. Broader findings and caveats from the paper: Even with the large sequencing depth, rarefaction of the sorted-subset datasets indicated that sequencing was incomplete. Roughly 5% of naive CD4, more than 3% of naive CD8, 2.3% of memory CD4, and more than 0.35% of memory CD8 clonotypes were shared across several donors. The small number of donors limited the genetic and exposure-history diversity represented. Compared with non-shared clonotypes, clonotypes shared by all four sorted-subset donors had higher generation probabilities. Estimated clonotype richness was generally larger for naive than for memory subsets. Sampling was restricted to blood, and TCR repertoires in tissues likely differ from the TCR repertoires found in blood. Pairwise subsampling led to the expectation that sequencing depth would affect the degree of clonotype sharing among donors.

Donors were healthy HIV-negative adults with no recently reported acute infections or vaccinations. Every donor was a Caucasian adult residing in Nashville, Tennessee, USA. CD4+ T cells were enriched by magnetic negative selection; naive cells were then positively selected on CD45RA, and the negative fraction formed the memory subset. Blood was obtained by leukapheresis, after which PBMCs were separated by Ficoll-Histopaque density gradient centrifugation and cryopreserved in liquid nitrogen vapor phase. Analytical flow cytometry was used to check the purity and quantity of every magnetically sorted T cell population. Genomic DNA was isolated from each sorted fraction and quantified by UV absorbance on a Nanodrop 2000c. The CDR3 goes from the cysteine to the phenylalanine over 12 residues. The only DNA kept is the CDR3, 36 bases in frame from the first base. CDR1 and CDR2 were assigned from the germline V gene (reference sequence) as LNHDA and SQIVND. At the junction V is shortened by 4 bases and J by 0 bases, with 3 bases in between.

TCR CDR3 regions were amplified from genomic DNA by multiplex PCR using the deep immunoSEQ assay. For each cell subset, the extracted genomic DNA was distributed evenly across all wells of several immunoSEQ 96-well plates, and each plate served as one replicate. Each replicate PCR for sorted subsets received 150 to 250 ng genomic DNA, equal to about 30,000 T cell genomes. The purified libraries were quantified using a Qubit 3.0 fluorometer, sized with a Bioanalyzer 2100, and then quantified again using the KAPA Library Quantification kit. A separate single-read 150-cycle Illumina NextSeq 550 flow cell was used to sequence each immunoSEQ 96-well plate. As for the authors' bioinformatics: Because only junctional sequences without quality scores were contained in the immunoSEQ output, filtering matching that applied to full-length reads could not be performed. To assign V/J genes and CDR3, sequences were annotated using PyIR, a Python wrapper for IgBLAST v1.9, with IMGT germline references. Any read was removed if the V/J assignment was weak (E-value above 1e-6), the CDR3 was missing, or the read contained stop codons, out-of-frame junctions, or ambiguous translated residues. V3J clonotypes were defined by identical inferred V gene, J gene, and CDR3 amino acid sequence. Percentage overlap between repertoires was calculated by dividing the number of shared unique clonotypes by the size of the smaller repertoire. RTK rarefaction, the Chao1 estimator, and Recon v2.1 estimates of unobserved clonotypes were used to assess repertoire richness. Generation probabilities were computed with OLGA for all TCRbeta clonotypes obtained by the gDNA method from four donors. The source is immuneACCESS, and TCRdb retained only in-frame sequences with V and J called. Part of the clones is not carried over; for the studies checked, unresolved V genes explain less than half of this, and the remainder is unexplained. From that table come the V and J calls and clone size; the DNA was used to work out D and trimming. This sample lists more than 2,000,000 clones; 85% to 95% were detected once. Jointly, the top ten make up 0.39% of the sample.

Recombination linked TRBV19 to TRBJ1-2; the D gene assignment is ambiguous. The TCR sequence derives from a man younger than 30 in good health. Some clones in this sample may be carry-over from other donors' samples. The sequencing sample was made of naive CD4+ T cells from PBMCs. In the paper's terms, the cell subset or site label means: CD45RA+ positively selected. CDR3 loop: CASSRANYGYTF. The DNA is as follows: TGTGCCAGTAGTAGGGCTAACTATGGCTACACCTTC.